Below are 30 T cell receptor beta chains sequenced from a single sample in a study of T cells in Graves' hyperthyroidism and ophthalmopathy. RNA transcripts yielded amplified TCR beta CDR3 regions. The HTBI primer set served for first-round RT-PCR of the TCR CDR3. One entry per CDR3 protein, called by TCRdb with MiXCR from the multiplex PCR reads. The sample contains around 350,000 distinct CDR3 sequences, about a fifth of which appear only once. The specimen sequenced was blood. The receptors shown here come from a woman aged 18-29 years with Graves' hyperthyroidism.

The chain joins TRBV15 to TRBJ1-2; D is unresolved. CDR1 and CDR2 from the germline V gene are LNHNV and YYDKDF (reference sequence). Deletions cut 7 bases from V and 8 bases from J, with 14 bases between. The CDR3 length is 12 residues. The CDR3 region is CATNSPQIGYTF. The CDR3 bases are TGTGCCACCAATAGCCCACAAATCGGCTACACCTTC. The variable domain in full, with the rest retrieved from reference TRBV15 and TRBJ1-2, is DAMVIQNPRYQVTQFGKPVTLSCSQTLNHNVMYWYQQKSSQAPKLLFHYYDKDFNNEADTPDNFQSRRPNTSFCFLDIRSPGLGDTAMYLCATNSPQIGYTFGSGTRLTVV.

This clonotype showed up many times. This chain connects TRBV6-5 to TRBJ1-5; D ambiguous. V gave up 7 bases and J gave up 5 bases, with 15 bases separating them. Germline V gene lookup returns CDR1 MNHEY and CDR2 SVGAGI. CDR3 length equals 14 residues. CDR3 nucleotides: TGTGCCAGCACCCGGGCGGGGAAAGATCAGCCCCAGCATTTT. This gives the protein CASTRAGKDQPQHF.

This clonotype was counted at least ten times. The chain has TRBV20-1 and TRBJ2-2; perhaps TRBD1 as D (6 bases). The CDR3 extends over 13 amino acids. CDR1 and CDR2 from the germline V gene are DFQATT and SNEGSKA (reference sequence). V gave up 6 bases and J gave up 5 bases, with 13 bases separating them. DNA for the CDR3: TGCAGTGCGTGGCAGGGGTGGACCGGGGAGCTGTTTTTT. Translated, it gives CSAWQGWTGELFF.

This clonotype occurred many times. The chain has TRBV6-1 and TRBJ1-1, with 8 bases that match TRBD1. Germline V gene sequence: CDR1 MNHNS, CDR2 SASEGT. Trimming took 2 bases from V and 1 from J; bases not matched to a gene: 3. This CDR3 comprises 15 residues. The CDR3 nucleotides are TGTGCCAGCAGTGAATCGGGGACAGGGAACACTGAAGCTTTCTTT. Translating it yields CASSESGTGNTEAFF.

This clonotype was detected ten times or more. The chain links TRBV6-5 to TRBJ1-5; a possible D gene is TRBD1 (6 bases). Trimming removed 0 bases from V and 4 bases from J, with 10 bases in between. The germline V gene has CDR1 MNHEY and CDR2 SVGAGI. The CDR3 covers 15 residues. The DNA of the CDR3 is TGTGCCAGCAGTTACTCGTGGCAGGGGAATCAGCCCCAGCATTTT. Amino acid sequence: CASSYSWQGNQPQHF.

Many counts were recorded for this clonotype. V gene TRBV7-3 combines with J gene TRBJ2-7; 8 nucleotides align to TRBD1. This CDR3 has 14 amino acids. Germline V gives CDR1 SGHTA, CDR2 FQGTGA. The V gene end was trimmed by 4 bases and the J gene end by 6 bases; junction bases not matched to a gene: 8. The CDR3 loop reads CASSSTGATGEQYF. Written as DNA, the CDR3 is TGTGCCAGCAGCTCGACAGGGGCGACGGGCGAGCAGTACTTC.

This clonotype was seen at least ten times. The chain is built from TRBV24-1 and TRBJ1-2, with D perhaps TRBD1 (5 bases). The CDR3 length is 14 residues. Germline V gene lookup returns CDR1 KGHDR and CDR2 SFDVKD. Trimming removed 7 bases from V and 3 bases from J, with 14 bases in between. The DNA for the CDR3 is TGTGCCACCAGCAATCTAGGGGAAGACTATGGCTACACCTTC. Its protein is CATSNLGEDYGYTF.

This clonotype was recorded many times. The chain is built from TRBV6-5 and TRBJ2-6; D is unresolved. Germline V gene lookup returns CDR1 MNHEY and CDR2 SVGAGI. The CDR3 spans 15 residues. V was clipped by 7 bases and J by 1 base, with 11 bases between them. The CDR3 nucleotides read TGTGCCAGCACGCCGGGTAATTCTGGGGCCAACGTCCTGACTTTC. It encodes CASTPGNSGANVLTF.

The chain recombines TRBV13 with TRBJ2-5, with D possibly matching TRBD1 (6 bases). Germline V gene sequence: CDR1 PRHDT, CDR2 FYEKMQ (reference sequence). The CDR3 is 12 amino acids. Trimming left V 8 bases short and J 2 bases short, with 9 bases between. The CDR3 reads CASPDRQETQYF. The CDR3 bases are TGTGCCAGCCCGGACAGACAAGAGACCCAGTACTTC.

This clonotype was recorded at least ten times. The DNA of the CDR3 is TGTGCCAGCAGGAAGGGAGGAGGCCGCCAAGAGACCCAGTACTTC. Its translation: CASRKGGGRQETQYF. This rearrangement joins TRBV28 to TRBJ2-5; TRBD2 might be the D (6 bases). V was shortened by 6 bases and J by 1 base, with 15 bases between the two germline ends. In germline, CDR1 is MDHEN, CDR2 SYDVKM. The CDR3 sequence is 15 residues long.

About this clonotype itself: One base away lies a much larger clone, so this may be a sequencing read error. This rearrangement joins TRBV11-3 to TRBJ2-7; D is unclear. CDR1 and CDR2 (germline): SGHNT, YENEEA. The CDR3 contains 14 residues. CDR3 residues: CSSSFSLRPHEQYF. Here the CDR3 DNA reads TGTTCCAGCAGCTTCTCTCTAAGGCCCCACGAGCAGTACTTC.

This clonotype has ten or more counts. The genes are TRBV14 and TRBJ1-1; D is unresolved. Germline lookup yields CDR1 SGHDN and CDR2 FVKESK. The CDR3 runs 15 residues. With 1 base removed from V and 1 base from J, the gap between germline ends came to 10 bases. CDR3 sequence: CASSQGRWENTEAFF. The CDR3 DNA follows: TGTGCCAGCAGCCAAGGTCGATGGGAGAACACTGAAGCTTTCTTT.

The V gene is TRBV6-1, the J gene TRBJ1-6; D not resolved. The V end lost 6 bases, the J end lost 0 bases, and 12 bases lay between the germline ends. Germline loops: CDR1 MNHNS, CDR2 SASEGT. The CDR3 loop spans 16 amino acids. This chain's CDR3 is CASRDVGSSYNSPLHF. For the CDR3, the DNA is TGTGCCAGCAGGGACGTGGGGAGCTCCTATAATTCACCCCTCCACTTT.

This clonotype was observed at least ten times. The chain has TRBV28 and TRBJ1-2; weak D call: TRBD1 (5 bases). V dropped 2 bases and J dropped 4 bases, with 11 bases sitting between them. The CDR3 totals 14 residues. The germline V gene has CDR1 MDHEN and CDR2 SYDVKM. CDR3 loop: CASSLMGVAYGYTF. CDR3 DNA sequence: TGTGCCAGCAGTTTAATGGGGGTCGCCTATGGCTACACCTTC.

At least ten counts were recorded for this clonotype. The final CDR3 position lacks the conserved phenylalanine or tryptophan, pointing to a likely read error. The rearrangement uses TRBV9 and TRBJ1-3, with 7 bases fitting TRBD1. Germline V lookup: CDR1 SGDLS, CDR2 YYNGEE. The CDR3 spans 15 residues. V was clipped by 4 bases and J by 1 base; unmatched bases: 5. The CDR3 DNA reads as TGTGCCAGCAGCCGACAGGGTGTTTCTGGAAACACCATATATCTT. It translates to CASSRQGVSGNTIYL.

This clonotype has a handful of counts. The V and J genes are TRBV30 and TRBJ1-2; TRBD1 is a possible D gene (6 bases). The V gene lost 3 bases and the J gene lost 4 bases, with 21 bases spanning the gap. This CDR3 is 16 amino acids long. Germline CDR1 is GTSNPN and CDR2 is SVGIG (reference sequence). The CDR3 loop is CAWSPWRGGRPYGYTF. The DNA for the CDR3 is TGTGCCTGGAGCCCCTGGAGGGGGGGCCGCCCCTATGGCTACACCTTC.

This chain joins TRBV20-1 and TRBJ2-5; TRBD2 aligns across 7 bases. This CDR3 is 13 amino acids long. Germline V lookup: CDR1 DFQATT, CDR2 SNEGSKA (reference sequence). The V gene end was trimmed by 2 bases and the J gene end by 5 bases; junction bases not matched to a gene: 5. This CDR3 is CSARRGGSETQYF. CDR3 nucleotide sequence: TGCAGTGCTAGAAGGGGCGGGAGTGAGACCCAGTACTTC.

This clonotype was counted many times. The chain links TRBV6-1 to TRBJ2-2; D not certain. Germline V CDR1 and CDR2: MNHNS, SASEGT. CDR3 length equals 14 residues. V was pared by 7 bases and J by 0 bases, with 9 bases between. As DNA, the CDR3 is TGTGCCAGCAACCCAGTTTCGAACACCGGGGAGCTGTTTTTT. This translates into CASNPVSNTGELFF.

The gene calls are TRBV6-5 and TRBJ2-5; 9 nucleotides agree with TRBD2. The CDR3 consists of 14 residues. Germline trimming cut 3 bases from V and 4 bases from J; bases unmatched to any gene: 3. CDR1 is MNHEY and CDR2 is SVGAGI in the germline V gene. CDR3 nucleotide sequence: TGTGCCAGCAGTTATCTTAGCGGGGGAGAGACCCAGTACTTC. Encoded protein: CASSYLSGGETQYF.

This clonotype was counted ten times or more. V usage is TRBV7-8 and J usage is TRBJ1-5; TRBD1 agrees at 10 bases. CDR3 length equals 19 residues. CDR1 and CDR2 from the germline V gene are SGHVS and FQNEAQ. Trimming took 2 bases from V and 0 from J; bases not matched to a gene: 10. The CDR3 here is CASSLRRDRGYYSNQPQHF. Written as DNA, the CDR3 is TGTGCCAGCAGCTTACGGCGGGACAGGGGCTATTATAGCAATCAGCCCCAGCATTTT.

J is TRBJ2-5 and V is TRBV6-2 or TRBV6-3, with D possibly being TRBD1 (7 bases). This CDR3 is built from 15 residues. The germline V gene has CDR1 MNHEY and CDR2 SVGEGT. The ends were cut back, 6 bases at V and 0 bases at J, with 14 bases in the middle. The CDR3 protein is CASSPRGEYQETQYF. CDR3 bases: TGTGCCAGCAGCCCCAGGGGGGAGTACCAAGAGACCCAGTACTTC.

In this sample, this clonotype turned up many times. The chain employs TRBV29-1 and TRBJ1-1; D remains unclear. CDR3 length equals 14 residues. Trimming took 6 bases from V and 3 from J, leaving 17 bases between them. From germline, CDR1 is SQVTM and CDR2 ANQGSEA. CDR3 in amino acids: CSVVSVHVDTEAFF. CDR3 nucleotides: TGCAGCGTCGTGTCCGTTCACGTGGACACTGAAGCTTTCTTT.

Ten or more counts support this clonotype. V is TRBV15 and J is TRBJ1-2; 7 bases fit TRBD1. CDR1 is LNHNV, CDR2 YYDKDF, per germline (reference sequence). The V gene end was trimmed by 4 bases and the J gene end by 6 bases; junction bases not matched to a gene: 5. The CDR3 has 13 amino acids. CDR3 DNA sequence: TGTGCCACCAGCATCCTTGGACAGGATGGCTACACCTTC. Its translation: CATSILGQDGYTF.

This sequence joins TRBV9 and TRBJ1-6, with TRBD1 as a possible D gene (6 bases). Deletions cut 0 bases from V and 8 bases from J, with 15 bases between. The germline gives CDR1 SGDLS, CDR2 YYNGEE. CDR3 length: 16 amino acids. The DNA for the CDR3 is TGTGCCAGCAGCGTAGAGGGGGGAGGCGGATATTCACCCCTCCACTTT. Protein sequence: CASSVEGGGGYSPLHF. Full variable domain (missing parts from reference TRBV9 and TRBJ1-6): DSGVTQTPKHLITATGQRVTLRCSPRSGDLSVYWYQQSLDQGLQFLIQYYNGEERAKGNILERFSAQQFPDLHSELNLSSLELGDSALYFCASSVEGGGGYSPLHFGNGTRLTVT.

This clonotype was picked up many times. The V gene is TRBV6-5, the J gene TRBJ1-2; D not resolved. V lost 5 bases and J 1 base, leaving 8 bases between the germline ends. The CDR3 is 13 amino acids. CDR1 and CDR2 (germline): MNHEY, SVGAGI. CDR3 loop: CASSLWVNYGYTF. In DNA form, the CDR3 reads TGTGCCAGCAGTCTATGGGTTAACTATGGCTACACCTTC.

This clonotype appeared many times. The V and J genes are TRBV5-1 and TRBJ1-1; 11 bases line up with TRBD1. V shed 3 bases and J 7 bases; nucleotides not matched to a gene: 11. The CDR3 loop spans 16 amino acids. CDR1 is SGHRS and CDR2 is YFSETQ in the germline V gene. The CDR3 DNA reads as TGCGCCAGCAGCTGGACAGGGGGCGCGGAGGGAGGTGAAGCTTTCTTT. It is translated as CASSWTGGAEGGEAFF. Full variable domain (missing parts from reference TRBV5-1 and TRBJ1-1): KAGVTQTPRYLIKTRGQQVTLSCSPISGHRSVSWYQQTPGQGLQFLFEYFSETQRNKGNFPGRFSGRQFSNSRSEMNVSTLELGDSALYLCASSWTGGAEGGEAFFGQGTRLTVV.

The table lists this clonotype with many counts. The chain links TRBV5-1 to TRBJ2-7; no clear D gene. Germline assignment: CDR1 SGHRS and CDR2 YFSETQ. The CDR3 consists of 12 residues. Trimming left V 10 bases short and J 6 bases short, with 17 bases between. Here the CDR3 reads CAGPPPPGEQYF. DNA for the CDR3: TGCGCCGGCCCCCCGCCCCCCGGCGAGCAGTACTTC.

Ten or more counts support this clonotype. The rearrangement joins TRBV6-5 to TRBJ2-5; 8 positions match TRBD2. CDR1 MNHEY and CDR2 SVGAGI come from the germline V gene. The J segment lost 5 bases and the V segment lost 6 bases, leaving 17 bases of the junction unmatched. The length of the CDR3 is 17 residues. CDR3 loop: CASSSSRGAFSSETQYF. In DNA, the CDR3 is TGTGCCAGCAGCTCCTCGCGGGGGGCGTTCTCTTCGGAGACCCAGTACTTC.

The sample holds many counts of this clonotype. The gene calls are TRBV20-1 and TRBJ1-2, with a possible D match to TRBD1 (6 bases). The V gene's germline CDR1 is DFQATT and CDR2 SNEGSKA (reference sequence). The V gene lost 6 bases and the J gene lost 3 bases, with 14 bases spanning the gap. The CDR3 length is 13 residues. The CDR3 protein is CSALGAGDYGYTF. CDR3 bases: TGCAGTGCCCTGGGGGCGGGGGACTATGGCTACACCTTC.

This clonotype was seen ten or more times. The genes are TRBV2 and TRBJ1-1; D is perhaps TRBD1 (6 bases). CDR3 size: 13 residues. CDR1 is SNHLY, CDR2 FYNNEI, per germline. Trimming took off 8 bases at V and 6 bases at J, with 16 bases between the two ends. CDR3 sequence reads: CASGPGQTPEAFF. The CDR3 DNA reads TGTGCCAGCGGTCCGGGACAAACACCTGAAGCTTTCTTT.